The T cell receptor (beta chain) under discussion was sequenced for a study of blood T cell repertoires in COVID-19. The germline CDR1 and CDR2 sequences are LGHNT and FRNRAP. The CDR3 runs 16 residues. Trimming took 5 bases from V and 0 from J; bases not matched to a gene: 7. The assay was immunoSEQ multiplex PCR, and TCRdb's table has in-frame clones only and misses some. The sample shows around 70,000 clones, 91% of them seen only once. The sample consisted of peripheral blood. This TCR derives from a human donor in a cohort sampled during active COVID-19. The chain uses TRBV12-5 and TRBJ2-3, with 8 bases lining up with TRBD2. The CDR3 DNA follows: TGTGCTAGTGGTCCGCGGGGGGCCCCTAGCACAGATACGCAGTATTTT. Its translation is CASGPRGAPSTDTQYF.